This is a list of T cell receptor beta chains from one sample in a study of vaccination and CD4 T cells after COVID-19. MiXCR was run by TCRdb on the PCR reads, yielding one entry per CDR3 protein. The repertoire holds 4,000 to 6,000 distinct CDR3 sequences, with over 40% as singletons. No antigen has been assigned to these receptors. Sequenced sample: CD4+ T cells from blood, cultured in vitro. These receptors were obtained from a human donor in good health. CDR3s leave out the opening cysteine and the closing phenylalanine or tryptophan. The D gene is left open where the match is weak.

J: TRBJ2-3
D: NA
V: TRBV20-1
CDR3: SAWDPRRTDTQY

J: TRBJ2-5
D: NA
V: TRBV27
CDR3: ASRVVAAAGGTQY

J: TRBJ1-1
D: NA
V: TRBV10-1
CDR3: ASSESIWGTEAF

J: TRBJ1-1
D: NA
V: TRBV20-1
CDR3: SAGGLGNTEAF

J: TRBJ1-6
D: NA
V: TRBV5-1
CDR3: ASSLGRVNSPLH

J: TRBJ1-1
D: NA
V: TRBV7-9
CDR3: ASRDEAEAF

J: TRBJ2-7
D: NA
V: TRBV19
CDR3: ASSLDTVSYEQY

J: TRBJ1-5
D: NA
V: TRBV20-1
CDR3: SASTGNQPQH

J: TRBJ2-1
D: TRBD2
V: TRBV20-1
CDR3: SALRLAGYNEQF

J: TRBJ2-1
D: TRBD1
V: TRBV10-1
CDR3: ASSPGQGSYNEQF

J: TRBJ2-1
D: TRBD2
V: TRBV24-1
CDR3: ATSASGGGAYNEQF

J: TRBJ2-7
D: TRBD2
V: TRBV5-1
CDR3: ASSFSGGEDEQY

J: TRBJ2-3
D: NA
V: TRBV3-1
CDR3: ASSQERGTDTQY

J: TRBJ1-6
D: NA
V: TRBV2
CDR3: ASSPGTLVGSYNSPLH

J: TRBJ2-1
D: NA
V: TRBV5-1
CDR3: ASSLASTWDEQF

J: TRBJ2-5
D: TRBD2
V: TRBV5-6
CDR3: ASSLLAGPRETQY

J: TRBJ1-5
D: TRBD1
V: TRBV7-3
CDR3: ASSLTGQNNQPQH

J: TRBJ1-1
D: TRBD1
V: TRBV5-8
CDR3: ASSIRGDEAF

J: TRBJ1-5
D: NA
V: TRBV10-3
CDR3: VIRGHSGEAQH

J: TRBJ2-3
D: TRBD2
V: TRBV20-1
CDR3: SAISGGGTDTQY

J: TRBJ2-2
D: NA
V: TRBV20-1
CDR3: SAKDPSLDTGELF

J: TRBJ1-2
D: NA
V: TRBV29-1
CDR3: SVRPPMISLNYGYT

J: TRBJ1-5
D: NA
V: TRBV20-1
CDR3: SARAQDLSNQPQH

J: TRBJ1-5
D: NA
V: TRBV9
CDR3: ASSVDGAGQPQH

J: TRBJ2-5
D: NA
V: TRBV7-7
CDR3: ASSLSGVQETQY

J: TRBJ2-3
D: NA
V: TRBV7-2
CDR3: ASSLAWGSTDTQY

J: TRBJ1-1
D: NA
V: TRBV25-1
CDR3: ASSVGVYTEAF

J: TRBJ2-3
D: NA
V: TRBV6-1
CDR3: AARESSTDTQY

J: TRBJ2-7
D: NA
V: TRBV14
CDR3: ASSHTRDSPTYEQY